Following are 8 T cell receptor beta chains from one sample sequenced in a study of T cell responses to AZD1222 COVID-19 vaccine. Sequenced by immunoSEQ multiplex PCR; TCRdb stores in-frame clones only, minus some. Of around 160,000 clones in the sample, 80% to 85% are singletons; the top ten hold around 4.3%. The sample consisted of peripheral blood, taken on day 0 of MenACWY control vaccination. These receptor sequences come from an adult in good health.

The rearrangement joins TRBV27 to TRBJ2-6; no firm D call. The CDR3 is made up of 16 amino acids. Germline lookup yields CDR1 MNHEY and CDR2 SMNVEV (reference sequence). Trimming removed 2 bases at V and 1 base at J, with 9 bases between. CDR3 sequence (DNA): TGTGCCAGCAGTTTAAGATGGGCGTCTGGGGCCAACGTCCTGACTTTC. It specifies CASSLRWASGANVLTF.

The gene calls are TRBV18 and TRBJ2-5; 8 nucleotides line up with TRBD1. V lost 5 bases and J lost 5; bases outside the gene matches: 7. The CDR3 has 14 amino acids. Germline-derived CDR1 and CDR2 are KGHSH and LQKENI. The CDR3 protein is CASSGTGGIETQYF. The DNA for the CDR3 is TGTGCCAGCTCAGGAACAGGGGGTATTGAGACCCAGTACTTC.

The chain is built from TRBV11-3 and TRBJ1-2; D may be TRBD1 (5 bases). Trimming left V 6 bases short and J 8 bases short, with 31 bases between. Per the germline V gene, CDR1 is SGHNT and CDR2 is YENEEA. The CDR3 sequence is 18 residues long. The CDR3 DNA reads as TGTGCCAGCAGTCCAAGGTCCCCCCCCGAGGCCGAGACAGACGGCTACACCTTC. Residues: CASSPRSPPEAETDGYTF.

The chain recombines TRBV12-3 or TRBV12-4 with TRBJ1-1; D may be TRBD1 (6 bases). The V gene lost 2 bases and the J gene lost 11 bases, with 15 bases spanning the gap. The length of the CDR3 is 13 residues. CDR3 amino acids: CASSLSGQGRAFF. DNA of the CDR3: TGTGCCAGCAGTTTAAGCGGGCAGGGGAGGGCTTTCTTT.

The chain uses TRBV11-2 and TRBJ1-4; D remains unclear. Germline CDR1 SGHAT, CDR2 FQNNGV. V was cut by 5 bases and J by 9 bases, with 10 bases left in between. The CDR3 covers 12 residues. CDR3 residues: CASSRFTKKLFF. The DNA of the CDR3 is TGTGCCAGCAGCCGTTTTACGAAAAAACTGTTTTTT.

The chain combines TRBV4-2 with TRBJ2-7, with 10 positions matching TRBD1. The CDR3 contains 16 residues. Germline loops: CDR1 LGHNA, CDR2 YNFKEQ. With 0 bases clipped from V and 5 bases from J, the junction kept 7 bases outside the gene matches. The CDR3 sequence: CASSQESGQGVNEQYF. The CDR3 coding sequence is TGTGCCAGCAGCCAAGAAAGTGGACAGGGGGTGAACGAGCAGTACTTC.

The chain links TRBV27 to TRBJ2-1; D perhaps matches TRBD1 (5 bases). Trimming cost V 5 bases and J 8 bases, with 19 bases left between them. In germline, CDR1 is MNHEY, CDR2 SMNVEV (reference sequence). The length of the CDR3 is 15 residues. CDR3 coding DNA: TGTGCCAGCAGTGACCAGGGTGCCCTACGAGATGAGCAGTTCTTC. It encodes CASSDQGALRDEQFF.

This CDR3 is CAAGRENGYTF. DNA for the CDR3: TGTGCCGCAGGCCGGGAGAATGGCTACACCTTC. The J gene is TRBJ1-2, the V gene TRBV28, with unresolved D. Looked up from germline, CDR1 is MDHEN and CDR2 is SYDVKM. The CDR3 loop spans 11 amino acids. V was clipped by 11 bases and J by 6 bases, with 13 bases between them.